Described below is a single TCR beta chain sequence and its context. Its antigen is not known. The cohort excluded patients with autoimmune disease history or systemic immunosuppression. The table came from immunoSEQ multiplex PCR; TCRdb's copy has only in-frame clones and leaves some out. The sample includes some 66,000 clones, roughly 87% seen only once; the top ten take under 0.5%. This sample was taken from a study of OX40 agonist ivuxolimab in advanced cancers. Study results and caveats: On average, CD8+ T cells showed a greater number of expanded clones than CD4+.

The TCR was taken from an adult with an advanced solid tumor such as melanoma, head and neck, liver or kidney cancer. Sequences were derived from CD4+ or CD8+ T cells sorted from blood, sampled in a trial of the OX40 agonist ivuxolimab.

CDR3: CASSLSGAYQETQYF. The CDR3 DNA reads TGTGCCAGCAGTTTATCGGGGGCGTACCAAGAGACCCAGTACTTC. The gene calls are TRBV28 and TRBJ2-5, with D possibly called TRBD1 or TRBD2 (6 bases each). The CDR3 consists of 15 residues. V lost 1 base to trimming and J lost 0 bases, with 9 bases between them. Germline values: CDR1 MDHEN, CDR2 SYDVKM.